These 22 T cell receptor beta chains originate from one sample sequenced in a study of T cell repertoires in cytomegalovirus infection. One entry per CDR3 protein results from TCRdb running MiXCR on the reads. The sample lists about 920,000 distinct CDR3 sequences, more than 25% occurring once. These receptors lack a known antigen. Here the sequenced sample was cultured CD8+ T cells from PBMCs, taken from culture after CMV antigen stimulation. The receptor set was obtained from a human donor in good health (CMV status not recorded). Some clones in this sample may be carry-over from other donors' samples.

This clonotype occurred many times. The chain has TRBV6-5 and TRBJ2-3; D is possibly TRBD2 (6 bases). The CDR3 is 16 amino acids. With 0 bases removed from V and 2 bases from J, the gap between germline ends came to 12 bases. CDR1 MNHEY and CDR2 SVGAGI come from the germline V gene. CDR3 loop: CASSYSTGELTDTQYF. The CDR3 DNA reads as TGTGCCAGCAGTTACTCGACGGGGGAGCTCACAGATACGCAGTATTTT.

J is TRBJ1-2 and V is TRBV7-9; 9 bases line up with TRBD1. Germline lookup yields CDR1 SEHNR and CDR2 FQNEAQ (reference sequence). The CDR3 extends over 14 amino acids. The V gene end was trimmed by 6 bases and the J gene end by 2 bases; junction bases not matched to a gene: 4. The CDR3 here is CASRAGTGNYGYTF. The CDR3 DNA reads as TGTGCCAGCAGAGCCGGGACAGGGAACTATGGCTACACCTTC.

In this sample, this clonotype turned up a few times. The rearrangement joins TRBV20-1 to TRBJ1-6; tentative D call: TRBD1 (5 bases). Germline lookup yields CDR1 DFQATT and CDR2 SNEGSKA (reference sequence). Deletions cut 0 bases from V and 7 bases from J, with 10 bases between. This CDR3 is built from 14 residues. The CDR3 here is CSAREGRENSPLHF. The DNA for the CDR3 is TGCAGTGCTAGAGAGGGCAGGGAAAATTCACCCCTCCACTTT.

This clonotype was seen only a few times. This chain joins TRBV20-1 and TRBJ2-1, with D possibly TRBD1 on 7 matching bases. V lost 3 bases and J lost 10, with 16 bases in between. CDR1 is DFQATT and CDR2 is SNEGSKA in the germline V gene (reference sequence). The CDR3 has 13 amino acids. The CDR3 nucleotides are TGCAGTGCTAGTGGGCAGGGGGGAAGAGAGCAGTTCTTC. It translates to CSASGQGGREQFF.

In this sample, this clonotype turned up a few times. This sequence joins TRBV2 and TRBJ2-7; 7 bases match TRBD2. The CDR3 loop spans 11 amino acids. The V gene's germline CDR1 is SNHLY and CDR2 FYNNEI. Trimming at V came to 8 bases and at J to 5 bases, leaving 3 bases not matched to a gene. The CDR3 here is CASGGGHEQYV. CDR3 coding DNA: TGTGCCAGCGGCGGGGGACACGAGCAGTACGTC.

This clonotype was counted a few times. The chain couples TRBV12-3 or TRBV12-4 to TRBJ2-7; 11 bases match TRBD2. CDR3 length: 15 amino acids. Germline trimming cut 3 bases from V and 3 bases from J; bases unmatched to any gene: 4. The CDR3 DNA sequence: TGTGCCAGCAGTTTGACTAGCGGGGCTTTCTACGAGCAGTACTTC. It encodes CASSLTSGAFYEQYF.

This clonotype was recorded a few times. The genes are TRBV7-2 and TRBJ2-6; 10 bases are a match to TRBD1. The CDR3 has 15 residues. J was trimmed by 4 bases and V by 8 bases; bases with no gene match: 5. Germline lookup yields CDR1 SGHTA and CDR2 FQGNSA. The CDR3 is CASPGQGYGANVLTF. For the CDR3, the DNA is TGTGCCAGCCCGGGACAGGGGTACGGGGCCAACGTCCTGACTTTC.

This clonotype was seen only a few times. CDR3 nucleotide sequence: TGTGCCAGCAGCACCCCTGGGGGGGAGCAGTACTTC. Translation gives CASSTPGGEQYF. This rearrangement joins TRBV27 to TRBJ2-7, with a weak D call TRBD2 (6 bases). Germline CDR1 MNHEY, CDR2 SMNVEV (reference sequence). This CDR3 spans 12 amino acids. The germline V and J ends were trimmed by 6 bases and 7 bases, with 13 bases remaining between them.

The chain employs TRBV2 and TRBJ2-1, with 7 nucleotides matching TRBD1. CDR3 length: 15 amino acids. Germline trimming cut 1 base from V and 4 bases from J; bases unmatched to any gene: 4. The germline V gene has CDR1 SNHLY and CDR2 FYNNEI. CDR3 in amino acids: CASSEVDRSYNEQFF. The CDR3 DNA follows: TGTGCCAGCAGTGAAGTGGACAGGAGTTACAATGAGCAGTTCTTC.

In this sample, this clonotype turned up a few times. The CDR3 protein is CASSYLGGGTEAFF. The DNA of the CDR3 is TGTGCCAGCAGTTACCTCGGGGGGGGCACTGAAGCTTTCTTT. This chain connects TRBV6-2 or TRBV6-3 to TRBJ1-1; possible D gene TRBD1, 5 bases. The CDR3 contains 14 residues. Germline values: CDR1 MNHEY, CDR2 SVGEGT. V lost 2 bases and J 4 bases, leaving 11 bases between the germline ends.

The chain joins TRBV20-1 to TRBJ2-1, with D possibly matching TRBD2 (6 bases). The CDR3 is 14 residues long. Germline CDR1 DFQATT, CDR2 SNEGSKA (reference sequence). V lost 6 bases to trimming and J lost 6 bases, with 18 bases between them. The CDR3 region is CSARTTFQGNEQFF. Written as DNA, the CDR3 is TGCAGTGCCCGGACTACCTTTCAGGGCAATGAGCAGTTCTTC.

In its sample, this clonotype was seen many times. The chain employs TRBV7-2 and TRBJ1-5, with D maybe TRBD1 (6 bases). Trimming removed 5 bases from V and 4 bases from J, with 15 bases in between. The germline V gene encodes CDR1 SGHTA and CDR2 FQGNSA. The CDR3 totals 15 residues. In DNA form, the CDR3 reads TGTGCCAGCAGCCCCAACCTACAGGGTAATCAGCCCCAGCATTTT. It codes for CASSPNLQGNQPQHF.

At least ten counts were recorded for this clonotype. The chain combines TRBV7-8 with TRBJ1-1; the D is unclear. Trimming took off 6 bases at V and 1 base at J, with 6 bases between the two ends. The germline V gene encodes CDR1 SGHVS and CDR2 FQNEAQ. The CDR3 runs to 12 residues. The CDR3 loop reads CASSLWNTEAFF. DNA of the CDR3: TGTGCCAGCAGTTTGTGGAACACTGAAGCTTTCTTT.

This clonotype was seen at least ten times. The chain employs TRBV7-6 and TRBJ1-2, with D perhaps TRBD1 (5 bases). Per the germline V gene, CDR1 is SGHVS and CDR2 is FNYEAQ. The CDR3 is made up of 13 amino acids. V lost 0 bases and J 8 bases, leaving 10 bases between the germline ends. The DNA of the CDR3 is TGTGCCAGCAGCTTAGCGAGCAGGGAAGGCTACACCTTC. It translates to CASSLASREGYTF.

Comment on this clonotype: One end of the junction fails to match germline, which may point to a read error. The chain has TRBV7-4 and TRBJ2-7; D may be TRBD2 (5 bases). CDR3 size: 11 residues. Germline CDR1 and CDR2: SGHVT and SQSDAQ. The CDR3 DNA sequence: TGTGTCAGCAGCGCGAGCGGCGAGCAGTACTTC. It codes for CVSSASGEQYF. The full variable domain, its missing parts supplied by reference TRBV7-4 and TRBJ2-7, is GAGVSQSPRYKVAKRGRDVALRCDSISGHVTLYWYRQTLGQGSEVLTYSQSDAQRDKSGRPSGRFSAERPERSVSTLKIQRTEQGDSAVYLCVSSASGEQYFGPGTRLTVT.

Details on this clonotype: The junction departs from the called germline gene at one end, perhaps through a read error. The rearrangement uses TRBV4-1 and TRBJ2-5; TRBD2 matches at 8 bases. CDR1 MGHRA and CDR2 YSYEKL come from the germline V gene. The CDR3 has 17 amino acids. For the CDR3, the DNA is TGTGCCAGCAGCCAAGAGGCGGGGGGCGGGTTGGGAGAGACCCAGTACTTC. It is translated as CASSQEAGGGLGETQYF.

This clonotype has a handful of counts. In nucleotides, the CDR3 is TGTGCCAGCAGTTACTTCCCGCCGGGACAGGGGTACAATGAGCAGTTCTTC. Amino acid sequence: CASSYFPPGQGYNEQFF. The chain recombines TRBV6-6 with TRBJ2-1; the match to TRBD1 covers 10 bases. The CDR3 is 17 residues long. The trim removed 1 base at V and 4 bases at J, leaving 7 bases unmatched. Germline CDR1 reads MNHNY; CDR2 reads SVGAGI (reference sequence).

This clonotype was seen just once. A much larger clone lies a single base off, so this may be a read error. The V gene is TRBV7-6, the J gene TRBJ1-1; no firm D call. There are 13 residues in the CDR3. Per germline, CDR1 SGHVS and CDR2 FNYEAQ. The CDR3: CVSSLYGSTEAFF. CDR3 nucleotides: TGTGTCAGCAGCTTATATGGAAGTACTGAAGCTTTCTTT.

The rearrangement joins TRBV19 to TRBJ2-3, with D possibly TRBD2 on 6 matching bases. The CDR3 spans 15 residues. Trimming stripped 7 bases from V and 0 bases from J, with 14 bases between. Germline V gives CDR1 LNHDA, CDR2 SQIVND (reference sequence). This CDR3 is CASTPGGSSTDTQYF. CDR3 nucleotide sequence: TGTGCCAGTACTCCAGGAGGGTCTAGCACAGATACGCAGTATTTT.

This clonotype came up once. The chain uses TRBV5-3 and TRBJ2-1, with no clear D. Being an ORF, TRBV5-3 has a function that is uncertain. Between the trimmed V and J ends, which lost 8 bases and 8 bases, there was a span of 11 bases. The CDR3 has 11 residues. The CDR3 loop is CASSKGYEQFF. DNA of the CDR3: TGTGCCAGCAGCAAGGGATATGAGCAGTTCTTC.

This clonotype has more than one count but fewer than ten. The rearrangement joins TRBV19 to TRBJ1-2; D gene ambiguous. Trimming left V 5 bases short and J 5 bases short, with 12 bases between. Germline CDR1 reads LNHDA; CDR2 reads SQIVND (reference sequence). This CDR3 comprises 13 residues. This CDR3 is CASSPGEWYGYTF. CDR3 in DNA: TGTGCCAGTAGTCCTGGGGAGTGGTATGGCTACACCTTC.

This clonotype has a count of ten or more. The chain combines TRBV6-5 with TRBJ1-2; D perhaps matches TRBD1 (6 bases). V dropped 4 bases and J dropped 3 bases, with 9 bases sitting between them. This CDR3 spans 13 amino acids. Germline CDR1 is MNHEY and CDR2 is SVGAGI. Here the CDR3 reads CASSLDSYYGYTF. Written as DNA, the CDR3 is TGTGCCAGCAGTTTGGACAGTTACTATGGCTACACCTTC.